The 23 T cell receptor beta chains below were found in one sample sequenced in a study of T cells in Graves' hyperthyroidism and ophthalmopathy. Template material for amplifying TCR beta CDR3 regions consisted of RNA transcripts. Initially, a first-round RT-PCR of the TCR CDR3 employed the HTBI primer set. TCRdb re-called the multiplex PCR reads with MiXCR, one entry per CDR3 protein. The sample has 250,000 to 350,000 distinct CDR3 sequences; roughly 17% are singletons. Specimen: blood. The receptor source for this set is a man aged 25-40 years with Graves' hyperthyroidism.

The chain employs TRBV19 and TRBJ1-5; D may be TRBD1 (5 bases). CDR1 and CDR2 from the germline V gene are LNHDA and SQIVND (reference sequence). The CDR3 consists of 19 residues. The germline V and J ends were trimmed by 7 bases and 0 bases, with 25 bases remaining between them. In DNA form, the CDR3 reads TGTGCCAGTAAAGGTCAGTGGGGGGATCGCCCTAATAGCAATCAGCCCCAGCATTTT. Encoded protein: CASKGQWGDRPNSNQPQHF. Full variable domain (missing parts from reference TRBV19 and TRBJ1-5): DGGITQSPKYLFRKEGQNVTLSCEQNLNHDAMYWYRQDPGQGLRLIYYSQIVNDFQKGDIAEGYSVSREKKESFPLTVTSAQKNPTAFYLCASKGQWGDRPNSNQPQHFGDGTRLSIL.

This clonotype was detected many times. The chain links TRBV20-1 to TRBJ1-1, with TRBD1 matching 7 bases. Trimming at V came to 0 bases and at J to 9 bases, leaving 10 bases not matched to a gene. The CDR3 has 14 residues. Germline assignment: CDR1 DFQATT and CDR2 SNEGSKA (reference sequence). CDR3 loop: CSARDIIGGAKAFF. CDR3 bases: TGCAGTGCTAGAGATATTATAGGGGGCGCAAAAGCTTTCTTT.

This clonotype was seen ten or more times. The chain joins TRBV5-1 to TRBJ1-1; D uncertain. With 4 bases removed from V and 0 bases from J, the gap between germline ends came to 10 bases. Germline V CDR1 and CDR2: SGHRS, YFSETQ. This CDR3 has 14 amino acids. CDR3 bases: TGCGCCAGCAGCCCGCTACAGTTGAACACTGAAGCTTTCTTT. Its translation: CASSPLQLNTEAFF.

This clonotype was seen many times. The chain is built from TRBV12-3 or TRBV12-4 and TRBJ2-3; D may be TRBD2 (6 bases). V was trimmed by 4 bases and J by 9 bases, leaving 11 bases between them. The length of the CDR3 is 12 residues. Written as DNA, the CDR3 is TGTGCCAGCAGTTCCCCCCGGGGGACGCAGTATTTT. Amino acids: CASSSPRGTQYF.

The rearrangement links TRBV28 to TRBJ2-7, with D perhaps matching TRBD2 (5 bases). This CDR3 is 15 amino acids long. Germline lookup yields CDR1 MDHEN and CDR2 SYDVKM. Trimming stripped 1 base from V and 3 bases from J, with 13 bases between. This CDR3 reads CASSLYSSGFYEQYF. DNA of the CDR3: TGTGCCAGCAGTTTATATTCATCGGGATTCTACGAGCAGTACTTC.

In its sample, this clonotype was seen many times. The chain combines TRBV4-2 with TRBJ2-5, with a possible D match to TRBD1 (6 bases). Germline CDR1 and CDR2: LGHNA and YNFKEQ. The CDR3 has 16 amino acids. The V end was cut by 2 bases, the J end by 2 bases, with 15 bases between. The CDR3: CASSQLSYRVQETQYF. DNA for the CDR3: TGTGCCAGCAGCCAATTGAGCTACAGGGTTCAAGAGACCCAGTACTTC.

This clonotype was recorded a few times. At one boundary the junction diverges from the germline segment, which might be a read error. The chain employs TRBV28 and TRBJ2-5, with 10 bases fitting TRBD2. The germline V gene encodes CDR1 MDHEN and CDR2 SYDVKM. The CDR3 spans 16 residues. The CDR3 sequence is CASSFQGLAEQGTQYF. The CDR3 region has the DNA TGTGCCAGCAGTTTCCAAGGACTAGCGGAGCAAGGGACCCAGTACTTC.

This clonotype was seen more than once but under ten times. The chain employs TRBV7-3 and TRBJ2-1, with a weak D call TRBD2 (5 bases). V lost 5 bases, J lost 8 bases, and 13 bases lay in between. CDR1 SGHTA and CDR2 FQGTGA come from the germline V gene. The CDR3 is 13 amino acids. The DNA of the CDR3 is TGTGCCAGCAGCGACTCGGGGTCCGATGAGCAGTTCTTC. It translates to CASSDSGSDEQFF. Supplemented by reference TRBV7-3 and TRBJ2-1, the full variable domain reads GAGVSQTPSNKVTEKGKYVELRCDPISGHTALYWYRQSLGQGPEFLIYFQGTGAADDSGLPNDRFFAVRPEGSVSTLKIQRTERGDSAVYLCASSDSGSDEQFFGPGTRLTVL.

This chain uses TRBV12-3 or TRBV12-4 with TRBJ2-3, with 12 nucleotides matching TRBD2. The CDR3 runs to 15 residues. V gave up 10 bases and J gave up 3 bases; unmatched junction bases: 8. In DNA form, the CDR3 reads TGTGCCATCCGACTAGCGGGAGCACCAACAGATACGCAGTATTTT. Its protein is CAIRLAGAPTDTQYF.

V is TRBV7-2 and J is TRBJ2-1; no reliable D call. Germline-derived CDR1 and CDR2 are SGHTA and FQGNSA. Trimming pared 5 bases from V and 8 bases from J, leaving 19 bases between. This CDR3 is built from 15 residues. The CDR3 DNA follows: TGTGCCAGCAGCGCAAACCATATAGTGGCCCATGAGCAGTTCTTC. It is translated as CASSANHIVAHEQFF.

This clonotype appeared many times. The chain carries TRBV29-1 and TRBJ2-1, with D hard to call. V lost 1 base and J lost 3, with 4 bases in between. The CDR3 loop spans 12 amino acids. The V gene's germline CDR1 is SQVTM and CDR2 ANQGSEA. This CDR3 reads CSVEVGYNEQFF. In DNA form, the CDR3 reads TGCAGCGTTGAAGTGGGCTACAATGAGCAGTTCTTC.

This clonotype came up many times. The V call is TRBV20-1, the J call TRBJ2-7; the match to TRBD2 covers 11 bases. Germline lookup yields CDR1 DFQATT and CDR2 SNEGSKA (reference sequence). J was trimmed by 7 bases and V by 3 bases; bases with no gene match: 14. The CDR3 runs to 16 residues. The CDR3 nucleotides are TGCAGTGCTAGGGCCTCGTCTGGACTAGCGGGTTCAGAGCAGTACTTC. Its protein product is CSARASSGLAGSEQYF.

This chain joins TRBV19 and TRBJ2-7; possible D gene TRBD2, 5 bases. The CDR3 runs 14 residues. CDR1 LNHDA and CDR2 SQIVND come from the germline V gene (reference sequence). The V and J ends lost 3 bases and 2 bases respectively, with 11 bases between them. The CDR3 nucleotides read TGTGCCAGTAGTATCTCGGCCGGGACCTACGAGCAGTACTTC. Translation: CASSISAGTYEQYF.

V gene TRBV28 combines with J gene TRBJ1-1; perhaps TRBD1 as D (6 bases). V dropped 2 bases and J dropped 1 base, with 14 bases sitting between them. The CDR3 is made up of 16 amino acids. Looked up from germline, CDR1 is MDHEN and CDR2 is SYDVKM. DNA for the CDR3: TGTGCCAGCAGTTTAAGGGGGGCAGCCCGGAACACTGAAGCTTTCTTT. It encodes CASSLRGAARNTEAFF.

The chain has TRBV25-1 and TRBJ2-5, with a tentative D call TRBD1 (6 bases). The germline CDR1 and CDR2 sequences are MGHDK and SYGVNS. Between the trimmed V and J ends, which lost 3 bases and 2 bases, there was a span of 13 bases. The CDR3 loop spans 15 amino acids. The CDR3 sequence: CASSDPVRGQETQYF. CDR3 DNA sequence: TGTGCCAGCAGTGATCCTGTCAGGGGACAAGAGACCCAGTACTTC. Combining the CDR3 with reference TRBV25-1 and TRBJ2-5 gives the whole variable domain EADIYQTPRYLVIGTGKKITLECSQTMGHDKMYWYQQDPGMELHLIHYSYGVNSTEKGDLSSESTVSRIRTEHFPLTLESARPSHTSQYLCASSDPVRGQETQYFGPGTRLLVL.

The rearrangement uses TRBV11-2 and TRBJ2-7, with TRBD1 matching over 8 bases. The CDR3 is 16 amino acids. The trim removed 5 bases at V and 0 bases at J, leaving 9 bases unmatched. Germline CDR1 reads SGHAT; CDR2 reads FQNNGV. The CDR3 reads CASSPLRGRSSYEQYF. CDR3 nucleotides: TGTGCCAGCAGCCCCCTCAGGGGGCGCAGCTCCTACGAGCAGTACTTC.

V gene TRBV13 combines with J gene TRBJ2-3; 7 positions match TRBD2. Per germline, CDR1 PRHDT and CDR2 FYEKMQ (reference sequence). There are 17 residues in the CDR3. V shed 3 bases and J 0 bases; nucleotides not matched to a gene: 9. CDR3 DNA sequence: TGTGCCAGCAGCTTCCCAGCTAGCGGAAGGAGCACAGATACGCAGTATTTT. As protein: CASSFPASGRSTDTQYF. Full variable domain (missing parts from reference TRBV13 and TRBJ2-3): AAGVIQSPRHLIKEKRETATLKCYPIPRHDTVYWYQQGPGQDPQFLISFYEKMQSDKGSIPDRFSAQQFSDYHSELNMSSLELGDSALYFCASSFPASGRSTDTQYFGPGTRLTVL.

About this clonotype itself: It may be a read error: a sequence one base away is much more abundant. This chain connects TRBV5-1 to TRBJ2-1, with D possibly matching TRBD1 (6 bases). This CDR3 contains 16 residues. Germline V gene sequence: CDR1 SGHRS, CDR2 YFSETQ. In nucleotides, the CDR3 is TGCGCCAGCAGCTTAGACAGGTCGTTCTCCTACAATGAGCGGTTCTTC. It is translated as CASSLDRSFSYNERFF.

This clonotype was recorded only once. A much larger clone lies a single base off, so this may be a read error. The chain carries TRBV11-2 and TRBJ2-7; D gene uncertain. This CDR3 comprises 14 residues. Trimming pared 7 bases from V and 2 bases from J, leaving 15 bases between. The germline V gene has CDR1 SGHAT and CDR2 FQNNGV. CDR3 loop: CASTPLGSAYEQYF. DNA of the CDR3: TGTGCCAGCACCCCGCTAGGGTCAGCCTACGAGCAGTACTTC. The whole variable domain, remainder taken from reference TRBV11-2 and TRBJ2-7, is EAGVAQSPRYKIIEKRQSVAFWCNPISGHATLYWYQQILGQGPKLLIQFQNNGVVDDSQLPKDRFSAERLKGVDSTLKIQPAKLEDSAVYLCASTPLGSAYEQYFGPGTRLTVT.

This clonotype was found many times. The rearrangement uses TRBV6-1 and TRBJ2-2; D unresolved. The ends were cut back, 1 base at V and 3 bases at J, with 6 bases in the middle. Germline CDR1 is MNHNS and CDR2 is SASEGT. The CDR3 is 14 amino acids. The CDR3 here is CASSEGGDTGELFF. The CDR3, as DNA: TGTGCCAGCAGTGAAGGTGGAGACACCGGGGAGCTGTTTTTT.

This clonotype showed up many times. This sequence joins TRBV7-3 and TRBJ2-5; D uncertain. This CDR3 has 13 residues. V lost 2 bases to trimming and J lost 2 bases, with 6 bases between them. The germline V gene encodes CDR1 SGHTA and CDR2 FQGTGA. CDR3: CASSLGFQETQYF. In DNA form, the CDR3 reads TGTGCCAGCAGCTTAGGGTTTCAAGAGACCCAGTACTTC. Complete variable domain (other parts from reference TRBV7-3 and TRBJ2-5): GAGVSQTPSNKVTEKGKYVELRCDPISGHTALYWYRQSLGQGPEFLIYFQGTGAADDSGLPNDRFFAVRPEGSVSTLKIQRTERGDSAVYLCASSLGFQETQYFGPGTRLLVL.

This clonotype was seen repeatedly, ten times or more. This chain connects TRBV10-3 to TRBJ1-1; D uncertain. V lost 0 bases, J lost 1 base, and 9 bases lay in between. Germline loops: CDR1 ENHRY, CDR2 SYGVKD. The CDR3 has 15 residues. The CDR3 protein is CAISESVIANTEAFF. CDR3 sequence (DNA): TGTGCCATCAGTGAGTCGGTCATCGCGAACACTGAAGCTTTCTTT.

This clonotype was seen only a few times. The chain combines TRBV27 with TRBJ1-5; 7 bases line up with TRBD1. Germline V CDR1 and CDR2: MNHEY, SMNVEV (reference sequence). This CDR3 is 12 amino acids long. V shed 8 bases, J shed 7 bases, and the junction held 5 bases outside the gene matches. The CDR3 loop reads CASQGVGQPQHF. CDR3 nucleotide sequence: TGTGCCAGCCAGGGGGTTGGACAGCCCCAGCATTTT.